This T cell receptor (beta chain) was sequenced during a study of T cells in Graves' hyperthyroidism and ophthalmopathy. Authors of the study amplified TCR beta CDR3 regions from RNA transcripts. HTBI primers were the set used in a first-round RT-PCR of the TCR CDR3. TCRdb reprocessed the multiplex PCR reads via MiXCR and lists one record per CDR3 protein. The table lists hundreds of thousands of distinct CDR3 sequences, roughly 20% of them singletons. This clonotype was seen a handful of times. Per the germline V gene, CDR1 is DFQATT and CDR2 is SNEGSKA (reference sequence). The CDR3 is 14 residues long. The germline V and J ends were trimmed by 0 bases and 2 bases, with 11 bases remaining between them.

Input material: blood. The chain combines TRBV20-1 with TRBJ2-7, with a possible D match to TRBD2 (5 bases). The receptor was derived from a man aged 30 to 45 with Graves' ophthalmopathy. CDR3 DNA sequence: TGCAGTGCTAGAGACAATAGAGGGCCCTACGAGCAGTACTTC. Protein sequence: CSARDNRGPYEQYF.